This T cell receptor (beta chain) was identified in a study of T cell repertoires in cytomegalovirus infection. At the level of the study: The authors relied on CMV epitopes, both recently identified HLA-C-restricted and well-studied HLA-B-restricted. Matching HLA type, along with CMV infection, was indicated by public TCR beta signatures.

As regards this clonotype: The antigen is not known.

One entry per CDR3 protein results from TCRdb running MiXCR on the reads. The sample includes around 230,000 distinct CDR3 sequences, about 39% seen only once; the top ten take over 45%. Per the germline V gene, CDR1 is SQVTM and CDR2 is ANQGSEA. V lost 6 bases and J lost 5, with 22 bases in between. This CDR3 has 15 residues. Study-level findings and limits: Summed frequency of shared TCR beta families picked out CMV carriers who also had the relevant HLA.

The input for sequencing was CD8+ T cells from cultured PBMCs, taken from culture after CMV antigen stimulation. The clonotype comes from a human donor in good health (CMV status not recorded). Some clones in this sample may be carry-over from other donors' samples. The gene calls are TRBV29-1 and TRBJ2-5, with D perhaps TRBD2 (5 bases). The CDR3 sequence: CSVEGPIPGAETQYF. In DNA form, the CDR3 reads TGCAGCGTCGAGGGTCCGATCCCCGGTGCGGAGACCCAGTACTTC.